The T cell receptor (beta chain) described here comes from a study of blood T cells in healthy people across ages (dated by TCRdb to about 2015). For the study in its entirety: Template switching captured roughly one uniquely barcoded TCR beta cDNA molecule per two T cells in model experiments. The study measured age-related changes in TCR beta repertoire diversity using deep sequencing normalized with unique cDNA molecular identifiers. Four age groups were formed from the donors: young (average roughly 16 years), middle-aged (approximately 40), aged (around 62) and long-lived (82). To avoid experimental bias, donors of different ages were spread randomly across the sequencing lanes. Using the same blood draw, the study looked at two additional independent replicas of 1 million unique cDNA reads for two donors, one aged 18 to 30 and the other aged 80 or older. The research as a whole found: Observed TCR beta diversity per million T cells fell roughly linearly with age, and a significant reduction was already apparent by age around 40. Conclusive comparison of naive and antigen-experienced compartments was prevented by the profiling of bulk unsorted PBMCs. Because donor CMV infection status was unknown, age-related changes in expanded clonotypes were potentially confounded. Estimates of total diversity based on one million sequenced T cells were regarded as lower bounds and as underestimates. The percentage of naive T cells measured by flow cytometry correlated strongly with observed TCR beta diversity. Compared with the aged group, the long-lived group had more naive CD4+ T cells, fewer expanded clones and increased TCR diversity, suggesting age selection.

To prepare the library, 5' RACE was applied. TCRdb names Illumina HiSeq 2500 as the instrument used. A second roughly 7 to 11 cycle PCR used a sample-barcoded 5' primer and a J-beta primer mix. A template-switch 5' adaptor carrying 12 random nucleotides introduced a unique molecular identifier onto each TCR beta cDNA molecule. At least 2.5 million CDR3-containing paired-end reads were obtained from each sample. The Mint cDNA synthesis kit, primed by a TRBC-specific oligonucleotide, was used to synthesize first-strand cDNA from all RNA. Following uracil-DNA glycosylase treatment, a first 18-cycle PCR with universal primers M1SS and BC2_uni_R was performed on all cDNA. In the authors' own workflow: Each sample was normalized by randomly selecting 1 million high-quality reads, each carrying a distinct molecular identifier. Instead of being binned into consensus sequences, reads that shared molecular identifiers were thrown out. MiTCR, run with a Q25 quality threshold and the strictest error-elimination algorithm, handled CDR3 identification, clonotype clustering and error correction. A nonparametric unseen species model with Euler transformation was used to estimate lower-bound total TCR beta diversity. TCRdb applied fastp at Q25 and MiXCR to the public reads, then kept only in-frame beta chains. For every CDR3 protein sequence, its rows merge into one entry that carries the most common genes and DNA. The V and J calls were determined by TCRdb, not by the authors. The sample contains approximately 800,000 distinct CDR3 sequences, approximately 60% of them found a single time. The top ten hold roughly 24% of the sample.

A remark on this clonotype: Its binding antigen is unknown. No much larger clone is present one base from it, and per-base qualities are unavailable.

Spanning cysteine to phenylalanine, the CDR3 consists of 13 amino acids. The kept DNA is CDR3 alone, 39 bases in frame from the first base. The 39 donors, aged about 6 to 95 years, were systemically healthy Caucasian individuals from Russia. Ten milliliters of peripheral blood were collected from each donor into EDTA-treated Vacutainer tubes. Ficoll-Paque density-gradient centrifugation was used to isolate PBMCs, with at least 7 million per sample. Total RNA was extracted from PBMCs with Trizol reagent, with at least 6 micrograms obtained per sample. For every donor, flow cytometry on a PBMC aliquot measured the percentage of naive CD45RAhigh/CD27high T cells.

Sequencing used blood. The chain uses TRBV21-1 and TRBJ2-2; the table's D call, TRBD1, has no DNA check behind it. TRBV21-1 is a pseudogene locus. The clonotype comes from a man between 35 and 55 years old in good health. Read as DNA, the sequence is TGTGCCAGCAATCAGGGAAAGGTCGGGGAGCTGTTTTTT. It translates to CASNQGKVGELFF.